A single sample gave rise to the 12 T cell receptor beta chains below, sequenced in a study of blood T cell repertoires in COVID-19. Here immunoSEQ multiplex PCR was the method, and the copy in TCRdb shows in-frame clones only, minus some. This sample yields hundreds of thousands of clones, of which 80% to 90% are seen a single time; around 7.9% belongs to the top ten. Input material: PBMCs or T cells enriched from blood (not recorded which). These receptors all stem from a woman aged 60-70 years who had recovered from COVID-19.

The V and J genes are TRBV13 and TRBJ2-1, with 11 bases aligning to TRBD1. The V gene's germline CDR1 is PRHDT and CDR2 FYEKMQ (reference sequence). The V gene end was trimmed by 4 bases and the J gene end by 2 bases; junction bases not matched to a gene: 4. CDR3 length: 16 amino acids. CDR3 loop: CASSSGTGGPYNEQFF. CDR3 in DNA: TGTGCCAGCAGCTCCGGGACAGGGGGGCCCTACAATGAGCAGTTCTTC.

The chain links TRBV6-1 to TRBJ2-3, with TRBD2 as a possible D gene (6 bases). Trimming cost V 0 bases and J 2 bases, with 15 bases left between them. The CDR3 covers 17 residues. Germline lookup yields CDR1 MNHNS and CDR2 SASEGT. CDR3: CASSEARTNLITDTQYF. The CDR3 nucleotides are TGTGCCAGCAGTGAAGCCCGGACTAACCTGATCACAGATACGCAGTATTTT.

In this sample, this clone turned up a few times. The chain recombines TRBV21-1 with TRBJ1-5; the table's D call TRBD1 went unverified against the DNA. TRBV21-1 is annotated as a pseudogene. The CDR3 sequence is 16 residues long. The CDR3: CASSKSGRVGNQPQHF. For the CDR3, the DNA is TGTGCCAGCAGCAAATCGGGCAGGGTCGGCAATCAGCCCCAGCATTTT.

This chain uses TRBV6-5 with TRBJ1-1; TRBD1 matches 9 bases. The V gene end was trimmed by 5 bases and the J gene end by 4 bases; junction bases not matched to a gene: 8. In germline, CDR1 is MNHEY, CDR2 SVGAGI. CDR3 size: 15 residues. DNA of the CDR3: TGTGCCAGCAGTCCTCGGACAGGGGAGGGCACTGAAGCTTTCTTT. The encoded protein is CASSPRTGEGTEAFF.

This rearrangement joins TRBV29-1 to TRBJ1-6, with 10 nucleotides matching TRBD1. Germline CDR1 is SQVTM and CDR2 is ANQGSEA. Germline trimming cut 7 bases from V and 5 bases from J; bases unmatched to any gene: 5. The CDR3 length is 14 residues. This CDR3 is CSARDRGDNSPLHF. Written as DNA, the CDR3 is TGCAGCGCACGGGACAGGGGAGATAATTCACCCCTCCACTTT. Combining the CDR3 with reference TRBV29-1 and TRBJ1-6 gives the whole variable domain SAVISQKPSRDICQRGTSLTIQCQVDSQVTMMFWYRQQPGQSLTLIATANQGSEATYESGFVIDKFPISRPNLTFSTLTVSNMSPEDSSIYLCSARDRGDNSPLHFGNGTRLTVT.

This rearrangement joins TRBV5-6 to TRBJ1-3; the D is unclear. Deletions cut 2 bases from V and 6 bases from J, with 9 bases between. This CDR3 has 13 residues. Looked up from germline, CDR1 is SGHDT and CDR2 is YYEEEE. The CDR3 DNA sequence: TGTGCCAGCAGCTTTGGAGAAATAAACACCATATATTTT. Its protein product is CASSFGEINTIYF.

This rearrangement joins TRBV5-6 to TRBJ1-3, with D uncertain. Trimming stripped 4 bases from V and 7 bases from J, with 12 bases between. The CDR3 length is 13 residues. Germline V gene data show CDR1 as SGHDT and CDR2 as YYEEEE. CDR3 nucleotide sequence: TGTGCCAGCAGCCGGGATTCGGGTAACACCATATATTTT. Its protein is CASSRDSGNTIYF.

The chain links TRBV5-1 to TRBJ1-2; D perhaps matches TRBD1 (5 bases). CDR3 size: 13 residues. Germline V gives CDR1 SGHRS, CDR2 YFSETQ. V was clipped by 0 bases and J by 4 bases, with 7 bases between them. CDR3 DNA: TGCGCCAGCAGCTTGGAACAGGTCTATGGCTACACCTTC. Translation: CASSLEQVYGYTF. Together with reference TRBV5-1 and TRBJ1-2, the CDR3 gives the full variable domain: KAGVTQTPRYLIKTRGQQVTLSCSPISGHRSVSWYQQTPGQGLQFLFEYFSETQRNKGNFPGRFSGRQFSNSRSEMNVSTLELGDSALYLCASSLEQVYGYTFGSGTRLTVV.

The chain uses TRBV11-2 and TRBJ2-5; D might be TRBD1 (5 bases). The CDR3 length is 17 residues. CDR1 is SGHAT and CDR2 is FQNNGV in the germline V gene. V lost 5 bases, J lost 1 base, and 20 bases lay in between. In DNA form, the CDR3 reads TGTGCCAGCAGCCCCCAACAGGTCTCAATCATCCAAGAGACCCAGTACTTC. As protein: CASSPQQVSIIQETQYF. The whole variable domain, filled in from reference TRBV11-2 and TRBJ2-5, reads EAGVAQSPRYKIIEKRQSVAFWCNPISGHATLYWYQQILGQGPKLLIQFQNNGVVDDSQLPKDRFSAERLKGVDSTLKIQPAKLEDSAVYLCASSPQQVSIIQETQYFGPGTRLLVL.

The sample holds one count of this clone. The chain employs TRBV5-1 and TRBJ2-1; TRBD2 might be the D (5 bases). V lost 1 base and J lost 5, with 10 bases in between. Germline V gene data show CDR1 as SGHRS and CDR2 as YFSETQ. The CDR3 totals 14 residues. CDR3: CASSLSGENNEQFF. The CDR3 nucleotides read TGCGCCAGCAGCTTGTCCGGGGAGAACAATGAGCAGTTCTTC.

This clone was seen a handful of times. The rearrangement joins TRBV14 to TRBJ2-7, with D tentatively TRBD1 (6 bases). This CDR3 spans 14 amino acids. CDR1 and CDR2 from the germline V gene are SGHDN and FVKESK. V lost 4 bases to trimming and J lost 3 bases, with 13 bases between them. Here the CDR3 reads CASSLTDSLYEQYF. DNA for the CDR3: TGTGCCAGCAGCCTCACGGACAGCCTCTACGAGCAGTACTTC.

V and J are TRBV30 and TRBJ2-5; 8 bases are shared with TRBD1. Germline CDR1 GTSNPN, CDR2 SVGIG (reference sequence). The length of the CDR3 is 13 residues. The J segment lost 4 bases and the V segment lost 2 bases, leaving 3 bases of the junction unmatched. DNA of the CDR3: TGTGCCTGGAGTCAGGGGGCGGGAGAGACCCAGTACTTC. This codes for CAWSQGAGETQYF.